This T cell receptor (beta chain) derives from a study of cytomegalovirus exposure and HLA in healthy donors. Study information: Approximately 80 million unique TCRs, all from HLA-typed donors, were included in an early release of the data.

In the PCR, 60 Vbeta and 13 Jbeta primers were used. The method was immunoSEQ multiplex PCR; TCRdb's version includes in-frame clones alone and lacks a portion of them. The table includes some 130,000 clones, around 76% detected once. The sample taken for sequencing was PBMCs. This sequence was found in a male donor in good health and CMV-seronegative.

The CDR3 spells CASDRQGGYEQYF. In DNA form, the CDR3 reads TGTGCCAGTGACAGACAGGGGGGATACGAGCAGTACTTC. The chain combines TRBV6-1 with TRBJ2-7, with 9 bases identical to TRBD1. In germline, CDR1 is MNHNS, CDR2 SASEGT. The CDR3 has 13 residues. V lost 9 bases, J lost 4 bases, and 7 bases stayed unmatched.